This T cell receptor beta chain was sequenced for a study of identical twins. The sample holds many counts of this clonotype. Germline assignment: CDR1 SGHVS and CDR2 FNYEAQ. V was cut by 4 bases and J by 1 base, with 8 bases left in between. This CDR3 has 14 amino acids. TCRdb re-derived calls from the 5' RACE reads in MiXCR, one entry per CDR3 protein. The profile covers approximately 1.8 million distinct CDR3 sequences, with 25% to 35% appearing a single time and about 0.3% taken by the ten largest. V usage is TRBV7-6 and J usage is TRBJ2-4; D is possibly TRBD1 (6 bases). The sequenced sample was cord blood. The TCR was taken from a newborn girl in good health. CDR3 sequence (DNA): TGTGCCAGCAGCTCCCAGGGGGCCAAAAACATTCAGTACTTC. Residues: CASSSQGAKNIQYF. The full variable domain, in which reference TRBV7-6 and TRBJ2-4 provide the parts outside the CDR3, is GAGVSQSPRYKVTKRGQDVALRCDPISGHVSLYWYRQALGQGPEFLTYFNYEAQQDKSGLPNDRFSAERPEGSISTLTIQRTEQRDSAMYRCASSSQGAKNIQYFGAGTRLSVL.